This T cell receptor (beta chain) came from a study of cytomegalovirus exposure and HLA in healthy donors. On the study more broadly: An early release of data contained 75 million to 100 million unique TCRs, which came from HLA-typed donors.

Vbeta (60) and Jbeta (13) primers were used in the PCR. TCRdb's copy holds only in-frame clones and misses some; the assay was immunoSEQ multiplex PCR. The table includes fewer than 150,000 clones, approximately 80% detected once. Note on this clone: Its cognate antigen is unknown.

Study results and limitations: Looking again later, the authors saw that most CMV-associated TCR beta chains seemed HLA-restricted.

Germline loops: CDR1 MRHNA, CDR2 SNTAGT. This CDR3 is built from 16 residues. Trimming pared 0 bases from V and 0 bases from J, leaving 11 bases between. The source of this sequence is a male donor in good health and CMV-seronegative. J is TRBJ1-1 and V is TRBV6-4, with D unclear. Sequenced: PBMCs. CDR3 amino acids: CASSDSTDTMNTEAFF. CDR3 DNA sequence: TGTGCCAGCAGTGACTCGACCGATACTATGAACACTGAAGCTTTCTTT.